The next 5 T cell receptor beta chains were all read from a single sample in a study of blood T cell repertoires in COVID-19. TCRdb's table, derived via immunoSEQ multiplex PCR, lists solely in-frame clones and lacks some. This table holds a few hundred thousand clones, roughly 90% found once. What was sequenced was peripheral blood. The source of these receptors is a man younger than 35 who had recovered from COVID-19.

The chain uses TRBV6-1 and TRBJ2-5, with 7 bases lining up with TRBD2. Germline CDR1 and CDR2: MNHNS and SASEGT. This CDR3 comprises 15 residues. V lost 3 bases, J lost 5 bases, and 9 bases stayed unmatched. The chain's CDR3 is CASSDQGGAGETQYF. In DNA form, the CDR3 reads TGTGCCAGCAGTGATCAGGGAGGGGCTGGGGAGACCCAGTACTTC.

The chain couples TRBV19 to TRBJ2-7, with 9 positions matching TRBD1. Germline-derived CDR1 and CDR2 are LNHDA and SQIVND (reference sequence). V dropped 3 bases and J dropped 0; count of bases not matched to a gene: 3. The length of the CDR3 is 15 residues. CDR3 nucleotides: TGTGCCAGTAGTATTACGGGACAGGGCTCCTACGAGCAGTACTTC. Protein product: CASSITGQGSYEQYF.

With respect to this clone: Distinct nucleotide sequences in the sample also encode this CDR3. The V and J genes are TRBV9 and TRBJ1-1; D gene unclear. Germline lookup yields CDR1 SGDLS and CDR2 YYNGEE. This CDR3 is 14 amino acids long. The V end lost 0 bases, the J end lost 2 bases, and 8 bases lay between the germline ends. The CDR3 DNA reads TGTGCCAGCAGCGTAGAACCAGGAAACACTGAAGCTTTCTTT. Amino acid sequence: CASSVEPGNTEAFF.

V usage is TRBV30 and J usage is TRBJ1-2, with D possibly matching TRBD1 (5 bases). The CDR3 has 11 residues. V lost 2 bases to trimming and J lost 7 bases, with 8 bases between them. CDR1 is GTSNPN, CDR2 SVGIG, per germline (reference sequence). The CDR3 is CAWSQGVGYTF. In nucleotides, the CDR3 is TGTGCCTGGAGTCAAGGGGTTGGCTACACCTTC.

V and J are TRBV7-2 and TRBJ1-1; no clear D. Per the germline V gene, CDR1 is SGHTA and CDR2 is FQGNSA. CDR3 length: 14 residues. Trimming shortened V by 3 bases and J by 2 bases, and 10 bases separated the two germline ends. The CDR3 region has the DNA TGTGCCAGCAGCTTGCGGCAGACCAACACTGAAGCTTTCTTT. It is translated as CASSLRQTNTEAFF.